A single sample gave rise to the 25 T cell receptor beta chains below, sequenced in a study of PD-L1 blockade in urothelial cancer (dated by TCRdb to about 2017). The library relied on the immunoSEQ multiplex PCR assay. TCRdb retrieved this table from immuneACCESS and kept in-frame rearrangements only. Not all clones are present; in checked studies, unresolved V genes account for under half, and no reason is known for the remainder. The sample has about 50,000 clones on record, around 85% of them singletons. Under 2.5% of the sample belongs to the ten largest clones. This specimen's time point label, per the study, means: peripheral blood 6 weeks after treatment start. The sample here was PBMCs, taken around atezolizumab (anti-PD-L1) treatment. Every receptor here comes from a man over 45 with urothelial cancer.

The genes are TRBV15 and TRBJ2-6; D is unresolved. Per the germline V gene, CDR1 is LNHNV and CDR2 is YYDKDF (reference sequence). The CDR3 is made up of 16 amino acids. V lost 3 bases and J 0 bases, leaving 9 bases between the germline ends. The CDR3 is CATSSGSFSGANVLTF. CDR3 nucleotides: TGTGCCACCAGCAGCGGGTCTTTCTCTGGGGCCAACGTCCTGACTTTC.

The chain combines TRBV7-9 with TRBJ2-1; 12 bases line up with TRBD2. Trimming removed 5 bases from V and 2 bases from J; junction bases left unmatched: 7. CDR3 size: 17 residues. Germline CDR1 reads SEHNR; CDR2 reads FQNEAQ (reference sequence). The CDR3 nucleotides are TGTGCCAGCAGCGCAGGGACTAGCGGGTTTACCTACAATGAGCAGTTCTTC. It specifies CASSAGTSGFTYNEQFF.

The rearrangement uses TRBV7-2 and TRBJ2-6; 7 positions match TRBD1. This CDR3 spans 16 amino acids. Trimming cost V 1 base and J 3 bases; bases outside gene matches: 3. Germline V gives CDR1 SGHTA, CDR2 FQGNSA. The CDR3 is CASSLGGGLGANVLTF. The CDR3 region has the DNA TGTGCCAGCAGCTTAGGAGGGGGCCTTGGGGCCAACGTCCTGACTTTC.

The CDR3 DNA follows: TGCGCCAGCAGCCAATCGGGAGGCTACACCTTC. This translates into CASSQSGGYTF. The V and J genes are TRBV4-1 and TRBJ1-2, with D uncertain. Germline assignment: CDR1 MGHRA and CDR2 YSYEKL. V was trimmed by 2 bases and J by 8 bases, leaving 6 bases between them. The CDR3 is 11 amino acids.

This clone was counted a single time. The V call is TRBV6-5, the J call TRBJ2-1; 7 positions agree with TRBD1. Germline V gives CDR1 MNHEY, CDR2 SVGAGI. This CDR3 comprises 13 residues. J gave up 6 bases and V 6 bases, and 5 bases lay outside the gene matches. The CDR3: CASRPQGCNEQFF. Written as DNA, the CDR3 is TGTGCCAGCAGACCACAGGGGTGCAATGAGCAGTTCTTC.

This clone was counted once. The chain uses TRBV5-6 and TRBJ2-3; tentatively, D is TRBD2 (6 bases). Trimming pared 2 bases from V and 2 bases from J, leaving 12 bases between. Per the germline V gene, CDR1 is SGHDT and CDR2 is YYEEEE. The CDR3 spans 15 residues. DNA of the CDR3: TGTGCCAGCAGCTTAAGGCGGGGAGACACAGATACGCAGTATTTT. Translating gives CASSLRRGDTDTQYF.

This clone has more than one count but fewer than ten. The rearrangement links TRBV12-5 to TRBJ1-3, with D uncertain. The CDR3 extends over 15 amino acids. The ends were cut back, 7 bases at V and 0 bases at J, with 13 bases in the middle. Germline V gene sequence: CDR1 LGHNT, CDR2 FRNRAP. CDR3 DNA: TGTGCTAGTGCCATTGACGGGAACTCTGGAAACACCATATATTTT. As protein: CASAIDGNSGNTIYF.

The V call is TRBV7-9, the J call TRBJ2-3, with 11 bases lining up with TRBD1. Germline trimming cut 7 bases from V and 0 bases from J; bases unmatched to any gene: 15. Germline CDR1 is SEHNR and CDR2 is FQNEAQ (reference sequence). There are 19 residues in the CDR3. Here the CDR3 reads CASTLAGTGGRTSTDTQYF. Here the CDR3 DNA reads TGTGCCAGCACCCTTGCCGGGACAGGGGGACGGACTAGCACAGATACGCAGTATTTT. The variable domain in full, with the rest retrieved from reference TRBV7-9 and TRBJ2-3, is DTGVSQNPRHKITKRGQNVTFRCDPISEHNRLYWYRQTLGQGPEFLTYFQNEAQLEKSRLLSDRFSAERPKGSFSTLEIQRTEQGDSAMYLCASTLAGTGGRTSTDTQYFGPGTRLTVL.

The chain uses TRBV29-1 and TRBJ2-7; TRBD1 is a possible D gene (5 bases). Germline V CDR1 and CDR2: SQVTM, ANQGSEA. The CDR3 has 14 amino acids. V was trimmed by 0 bases and J by 4 bases, leaving 13 bases between them. The CDR3 spells CSVEDQNRKYEQYF. CDR3 nucleotides: TGCAGCGTTGAAGATCAAAACAGGAAATACGAGCAGTACTTC.

In its sample, this clone was seen once. The chain joins TRBV29-1 to TRBJ1-2, with D tentatively TRBD1 (5 bases). The CDR3 length is 14 residues. Deletions cut 4 bases from V and 0 bases from J, with 12 bases between. Germline-derived CDR1 and CDR2 are SQVTM and ANQGSEA. The chain's CDR3 is CSVVEGNPNYGYTF. DNA for the CDR3: TGCAGCGTTGTGGAGGGGAACCCTAACTATGGCTACACCTTC.

This clone was detected only a few times. The chain employs TRBV7-6 and TRBJ2-7; possible D gene TRBD2, 6 bases. The CDR3 loop spans 15 amino acids. Germline CDR1 reads SGHVS; CDR2 reads FNYEAQ. V lost 4 bases, J lost 0 bases, and 13 bases lay in between. CDR3 sequence (DNA): TGTGCCAGCAGCTCATCCGGGACTCGCTCCTACGAGCAGTACTTC. Translation: CASSSSGTRSYEQYF.

The CDR3 protein is CASSADIAGGPNTGELFF. The CDR3 coding sequence is TGTGCCAGCTCAGCGGACATAGCGGGAGGCCCGAACACCGGGGAGCTGTTTTTT. V usage is TRBV18 and J usage is TRBJ2-2; 10 bases are shared with TRBD2. The V gene end was trimmed by 5 bases and the J gene end by 0 bases; junction bases not matched to a gene: 9. The CDR3 loop spans 18 amino acids. Looked up from germline, CDR1 is KGHSH and CDR2 is LQKENI.

The rearrangement links TRBV30 to TRBJ2-1, with TRBD2 matching over 9 bases. J gave up 0 bases and V 4 bases, and 4 bases lay outside the gene matches. The CDR3 totals 15 residues. Germline V gives CDR1 GTSNPN, CDR2 SVGIG (reference sequence). CDR3 amino acids: CAWNELAGSYNEQFF. The CDR3 region has the DNA TGTGCCTGGAACGAACTAGCGGGCTCCTACAATGAGCAGTTCTTC.

V usage is TRBV2 and J usage is TRBJ2-2; 9 nucleotides match TRBD2. The CDR3 contains 15 residues. V dropped 7 bases and J dropped 4; count of bases not matched to a gene: 7. CDR1 is SNHLY, CDR2 FYNNEI, per germline. CDR3 residues: CASKPQRGATGELFF. In nucleotides, the CDR3 is TGTGCCAGCAAACCCCAGCGGGGGGCCACCGGGGAGCTGTTTTTT.

This sequence joins TRBV11-3 and TRBJ1-5; D gene uncertain. V was cut by 5 bases and J by 9 bases, with 23 bases left in between. The CDR3 is 16 residues long. CDR1 is SGHNT and CDR2 is YENEEA in the germline V gene. The CDR3 sequence is CASSPSPGIPLVPQHF. The CDR3 DNA reads as TGTGCCAGCAGCCCCTCTCCCGGGATCCCTTTGGTGCCCCAGCATTTT.

The V gene is TRBV25-1, the J gene TRBJ2-2, with 9 nucleotides matching TRBD1. The germline V gene has CDR1 MGHDK and CDR2 SYGVNS. There are 16 residues in the CDR3. V shed 8 bases and J 6 bases; nucleotides not matched to a gene: 13. CDR3 DNA: TGTGCCAGCCTAGACGAGGGACAGGGCTTCGCCGGGGAGCTGTTTTTT. It encodes CASLDEGQGFAGELFF.

CDR3 sequence: CASSQEGANNEKLFF. CDR3 DNA sequence: TGCGCCAGCAGCCAAGAGGGGGCTAATAATGAAAAACTGTTTTTT. This chain connects TRBV4-1 to TRBJ1-4; perhaps TRBD1 as D (6 bases). This CDR3 spans 15 amino acids. CDR1 and CDR2 from the germline V gene are MGHRA and YSYEKL. V lost 0 bases and J 4 bases, leaving 9 bases between the germline ends.

The CDR3 coding sequence is TGTGCCAGCCTACAGACGGCGGGTGAGCAGTTCTTC. This gives the protein CASLQTAGEQFF. The chain has TRBV5-4 and TRBJ2-1; D possibly corresponds to TRBD2 (5 bases). The V gene lost 7 bases and the J gene lost 9 bases, with 14 bases spanning the gap. Germline CDR1 reads SGHNT; CDR2 reads YYREEE (reference sequence). The CDR3 extends over 12 amino acids.

This clone was seen only once. The chain uses TRBV23-1 and TRBJ1-6; unclear D gene. TRBV23-1 is placed among ORFs of uncertain function. This CDR3 is built from 13 residues. Trimming took 6 bases from V and 6 from J, leaving 9 bases between them. The CDR3 sequence: CASRAGSNSPLHF. In DNA form, the CDR3 reads TGCGCCAGCAGGGCGGGATCTAATTCACCCCTCCACTTT.

The CDR3 protein is CASSFRDRSYEQYF. The CDR3, as DNA: TGTGCCAGTTCCTTCCGGGACAGATCCTACGAGCAGTACTTC. The chain is built from TRBV19 and TRBJ2-7, with TRBD1 matching over 7 bases. The V segment lost 8 bases and the J segment 1 base; nucleotides outside the gene matches: 8. The CDR3 has 14 amino acids. Germline values: CDR1 LNHDA, CDR2 SQIVND (reference sequence).

The chain joins TRBV7-2 to TRBJ2-2, with TRBD2 matching 7 bases. The CDR3 is 12 residues long. V trimming: 5 bases; J trimming: 7 bases; junction bases outside the gene matches: 1. Germline V gene sequence: CDR1 SGHTA, CDR2 FQGNSA. The DNA of the CDR3 is TGTGCCAGCAGCCCGGGGGGCGGGGAGCTGTTTTTT. Translated: CASSPGGGELFF.

Of note for this clone: Other DNA sequences from this sample encode an identical CDR3 as well. The chain employs TRBV9 and TRBJ2-1; 7 nucleotides align to TRBD2. Germline V lookup: CDR1 SGDLS, CDR2 YYNGEE. The V and J ends lost 0 bases and 8 bases, in that order; junction bases with no gene match: 5. The length of the CDR3 is 14 residues. The CDR3 sequence: CASSVGGGRDEQFF. The CDR3 DNA sequence: TGTGCCAGCAGCGTAGGAGGAGGGAGGGATGAGCAGTTCTTC.

The gene calls are TRBV5-8 and TRBJ1-5, with a tentative D call TRBD1 (5 bases). Germline V gene lookup returns CDR1 SGHTS and CDR2 YDEGEE. The CDR3 spans 16 residues. Trimming removed 0 bases at V and 0 bases at J, with 10 bases between. The CDR3 bases are TGTGCCAGCAGCTTGGGAGGGACTTATAGCAATCAGCCCCAGCATTTT. Translation: CASSLGGTYSNQPQHF.

For this clone: The sample contains more than one DNA sequence encoding this CDR3. CDR3 amino acids: CASSFGLAGYNEQFF. As DNA, the CDR3 is TGTGCCAGCAGCTTTGGACTAGCTGGGTACAATGAGCAGTTCTTC. The chain couples TRBV11-3 to TRBJ2-1; 8 nucleotides line up with TRBD2. The CDR3 extends over 15 amino acids. The trim removed 3 bases at V and 4 bases at J, leaving 5 bases unmatched. The germline CDR1 and CDR2 sequences are SGHNT and YENEEA.

The rearrangement joins TRBV6-5 to TRBJ2-7; D might be TRBD1 (6 bases). CDR3 length: 15 residues. The ends were cut back, 6 bases at V and 6 bases at J, with 21 bases in the middle. Per the germline V gene, CDR1 is MNHEY and CDR2 is SVGAGI. The CDR3 DNA reads TGTGCCAGCAGGTCCCATCAGGGGCCCCTCGCCGAGCAGTACTTC. Its translation is CASRSHQGPLAEQYF.